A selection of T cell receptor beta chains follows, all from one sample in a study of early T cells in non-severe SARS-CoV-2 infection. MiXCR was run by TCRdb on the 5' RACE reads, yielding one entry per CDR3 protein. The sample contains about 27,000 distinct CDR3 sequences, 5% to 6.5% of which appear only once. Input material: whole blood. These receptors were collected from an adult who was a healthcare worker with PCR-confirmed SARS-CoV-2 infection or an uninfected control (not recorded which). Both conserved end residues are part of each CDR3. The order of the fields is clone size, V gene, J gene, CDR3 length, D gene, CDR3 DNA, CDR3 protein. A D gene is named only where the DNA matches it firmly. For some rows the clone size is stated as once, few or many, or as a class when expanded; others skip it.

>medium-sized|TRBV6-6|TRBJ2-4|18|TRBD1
TGTGCCAGCTGGTTGGGACAGGGCCTTCGTTTAGCCAAAAACATTCAGTACTTC
CASWLGQGLRLAKNIQYF
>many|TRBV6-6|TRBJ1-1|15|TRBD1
TGTGCCAGCAGTTCCCGGACAGGGAGGGACACTGAAGCTTTCTTT
CASSSRTGRDTEAFF
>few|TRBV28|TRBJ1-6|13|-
TGTGCCAGCAGTTCCCTCGGGATTTCACCCCTCCACTTT
CASSSLGISPLHF
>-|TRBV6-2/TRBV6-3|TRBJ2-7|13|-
TGTGCCAGCAGTTACTCGATACGCTACGAGCAGTACTTC
CASSYSIRYEQYF
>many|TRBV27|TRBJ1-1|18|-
TGTGCCAGCAGCGCGAATAGGGGGGCAGTGTTAAAGGACACTGAAGCTTTCTTT
CASSANRGAVLKDTEAFF
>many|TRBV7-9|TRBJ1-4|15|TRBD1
TGTGCCAGCAGCTACTCACAGGGGTATAGTGAAAAACTGTTTTTT
CASSYSQGYSEKLFF
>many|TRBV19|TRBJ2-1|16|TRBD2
TGTGCCAGTAGTATCCATAGCGGGAGCTCCTACAATGAGCAGTTCTTC
CASSIHSGSSYNEQFF
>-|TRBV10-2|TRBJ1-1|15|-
TGCGCCAGCAGAGATTCAGGGTCGCTGGACACTGAAGCTTTCTTT
CASRDSGSLDTEAFF
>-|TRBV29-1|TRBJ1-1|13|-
TGCAGCGTCGAAGTGGGAATTTGGGCTGAAGCTTTCTTT
CSVEVGIWAEAFF
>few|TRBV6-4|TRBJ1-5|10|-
TGTGCCAGCAAGAGTCAGCCCCAGCATTTT
CASKSQPQHF
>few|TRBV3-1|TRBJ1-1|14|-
TGTGCCAGCAGCCAAGTAACAGATAACACTGAAGCTTTCTTT
CASSQVTDNTEAFF
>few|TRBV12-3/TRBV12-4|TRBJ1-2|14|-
TGTGCCAGCAGTTTAGAAGGGGCGCCGGACGGCTACACCTTC
CASSLEGAPDGYTF
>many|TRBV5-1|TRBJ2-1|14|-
TGCGCCAGCAGCCGGTGGGACGGAGGTAATGAGCAGTTCTTC
CASSRWDGGNEQFF
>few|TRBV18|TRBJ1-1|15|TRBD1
TGTGCCAGCTCACCACGTGGGGACAGGGCCCCTGAAGCTTTCTTT
CASSPRGDRAPEAFF
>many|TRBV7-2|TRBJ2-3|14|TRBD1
TGTGCCAGCAGCCCCGGACAGGAAACAGATACGCAGTATTTT
CASSPGQETDTQYF
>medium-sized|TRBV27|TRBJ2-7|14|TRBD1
TGTGCCAGCAGGAGAATCGACAGGGGGCACGAGCAGTACTTC
CASRRIDRGHEQYF
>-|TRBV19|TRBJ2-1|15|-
TGTGCCAGTAGTATCCCCGGGACCTCCTACAATGAGCAGTTCTTC
CASSIPGTSYNEQFF
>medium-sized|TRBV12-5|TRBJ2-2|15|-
TGTGCTAGTACCTCGGACAGCCGGAACACCGGGGAGCTGTTTTTT
CASTSDSRNTGELFF
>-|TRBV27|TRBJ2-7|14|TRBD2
TGTGCCAGCAGTTCGGGGGGGCCAAAACACGAGCAGTACTTC
CASSSGGPKHEQYF
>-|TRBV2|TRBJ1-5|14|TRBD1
TGTGCCAGCAGTCCAGGGGGCGGCAATCAGCCCCAGCATTTT
CASSPGGGNQPQHF
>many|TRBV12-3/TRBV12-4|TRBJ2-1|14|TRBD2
TGTGCCAGCAGGCTAGCGGGAGGCTACAATGAGCAGTTCTTC
CASRLAGGYNEQFF
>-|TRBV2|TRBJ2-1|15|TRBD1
TGTGCCAGCAGCCTCCGGGACAGGGGGTCTAATGAGCAGTTCTTC
CASSLRDRGSNEQFF
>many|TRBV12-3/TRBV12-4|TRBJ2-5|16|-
TGTGCCAGCAGTTTAGCGCCGACGCGATCCCAAGGGACCCAGTACTTC
CASSLAPTRSQGTQYF
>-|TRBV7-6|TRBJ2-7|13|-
TGTGCCAGCAGCTTAAGCGGCTCCTACGAGCAGTACTTC
CASSLSGSYEQYF
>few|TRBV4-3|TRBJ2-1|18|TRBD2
TGCGCCAGCAGCCAAGATCACTTGCGGGAGGGAATGAGGAATGAGCAGTTCTTC
CASSQDHLREGMRNEQFF
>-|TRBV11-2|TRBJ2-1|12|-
TGTGCCAGCAGCTTAGGGTACAATGAGCAGTTCTTC
CASSLGYNEQFF
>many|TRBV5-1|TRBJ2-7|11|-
TGCGCCAGCAGCTTGGGGGGCGAGCAGTACTTC
CASSLGGEQYF
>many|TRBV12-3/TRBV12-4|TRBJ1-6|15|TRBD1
TGTGCCAGCAGCCTGGGGGACAGGGATAATTCACCCCTCCACTTT
CASSLGDRDNSPLHF
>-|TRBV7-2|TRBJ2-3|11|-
TGTGCCAGCAGCGCGACAGATACGCAGTATTTT
CASSATDTQYF
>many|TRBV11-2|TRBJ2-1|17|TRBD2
TGTGCCAGCAGCTTCCCTCCAACGGTACGGGAGGGTAATGAGCAGTTCTTC
CASSFPPTVREGNEQFF
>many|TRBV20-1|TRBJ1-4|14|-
TGCAGTTGGAGCCGGCGGGGCGGAAATGAAAAACTGTTTTTT
CSWSRRGGNEKLFF
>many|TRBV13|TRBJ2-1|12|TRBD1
TGTGCCAGCAGCCCCAGGGGGCAGGAGCAGTTCTTC
CASSPRGQEQFF
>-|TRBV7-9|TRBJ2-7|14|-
TGTGCCAGCAGCCGGGAGAACGTTGGCAAGGAGCAGTACTTC
CASSRENVGKEQYF
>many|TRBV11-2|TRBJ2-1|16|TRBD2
TGTGCCAGCAGCTTCGGGAACCAGCGGGAATCGAATGAGCAGTTCTTC
CASSFGNQRESNEQFF
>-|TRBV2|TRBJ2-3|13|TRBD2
TGTGCCAGCACGGGGACTAACACAGATACGCAGTATTTT
CASTGTNTDTQYF
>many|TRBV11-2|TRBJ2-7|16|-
TGTGCCAGCAGCGATCTGGAAGGTATACTCTCCTACGAGCAGTACTTC
CASSDLEGILSYEQYF
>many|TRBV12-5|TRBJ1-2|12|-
TGTGCTAGTTCTCAGGGCCTGGATGGCTACACCTTC
CASSQGLDGYTF
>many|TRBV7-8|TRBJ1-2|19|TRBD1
TGTGCCAGCAGCCATGTATATGAAGGACAGGGAATAATCCCCTATGGCTACACCTTC
CASSHVYEGQGIIPYGYTF
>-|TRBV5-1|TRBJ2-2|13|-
TGCGCCAGCAGCCTGCTTAACACCGGGGAGCTGTTTTTT
CASSLLNTGELFF
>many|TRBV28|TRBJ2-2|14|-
TGTGCCAGCATAAGAGCAGGGTTCACCGGGGAGCTGTTTTTT
CASIRAGFTGELFF
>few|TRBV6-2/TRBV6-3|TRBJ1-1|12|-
TGTGCCAGCAGTGGCGGTCGGACTGAAGCTTTCTTT
CASSGGRTEAFF
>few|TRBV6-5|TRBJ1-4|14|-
TGTGCCAGCAGGGCCAGAGGGGGAAATGAAAAACTGTTTTTT
CASRARGGNEKLFF
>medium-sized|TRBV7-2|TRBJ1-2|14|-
TGTGCCAGCAGCTCTCCGACAGTTAACTATGGCTACACCTTC
CASSSPTVNYGYTF
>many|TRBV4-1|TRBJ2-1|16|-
TGCGCCAGCAACCCGGGGGGCAGGGGGTCTTACAATGAGCAGTTCTTC
CASNPGGRGSYNEQFF
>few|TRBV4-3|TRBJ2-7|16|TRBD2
TGCGCCAGCAGCCACCAGGGACTAGCGGGAGCGGGGGAGCAGTACTTC
CASSHQGLAGAGEQYF
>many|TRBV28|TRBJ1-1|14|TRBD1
TGTGCCAGCAGTCCGTGGACAGGGGGGACTGAAGCTTTCTTT
CASSPWTGGTEAFF
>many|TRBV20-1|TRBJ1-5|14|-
TGCAGTGCTAGGGAATTTGGTAGCAATCAGCCCCAGCATTTT
CSAREFGSNQPQHF
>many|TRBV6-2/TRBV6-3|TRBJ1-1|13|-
TGTGCCAGCATCGCTTACAGGGAAACTGAAGCTTTCTTT
CASIAYRETEAFF
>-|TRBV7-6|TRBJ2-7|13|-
TGTGCCAGCAGCTTAGCAGGCGCCGGGGAGCAGTACTTC
CASSLAGAGEQYF
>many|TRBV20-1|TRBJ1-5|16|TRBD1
TGCAGTGCTAGAGACCAAGGACAGGGGATTTTTCAGCCCCAGCATTTT
CSARDQGQGIFQPQHF
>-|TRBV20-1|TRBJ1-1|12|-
TGCAGTGCTTACGGAGTGAACACTGAAGCTTTCTTT
CSAYGVNTEAFF
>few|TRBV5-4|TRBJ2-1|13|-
TGTGCCAGCAGCTTTGGAGGGGGCAATGAGCAGTTCTTC
CASSFGGGNEQFF
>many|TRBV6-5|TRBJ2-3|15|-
TGTGCCAGCAGTTACTCCGGCAGGAGCACAGATACGCAGTATTTT
CASSYSGRSTDTQYF